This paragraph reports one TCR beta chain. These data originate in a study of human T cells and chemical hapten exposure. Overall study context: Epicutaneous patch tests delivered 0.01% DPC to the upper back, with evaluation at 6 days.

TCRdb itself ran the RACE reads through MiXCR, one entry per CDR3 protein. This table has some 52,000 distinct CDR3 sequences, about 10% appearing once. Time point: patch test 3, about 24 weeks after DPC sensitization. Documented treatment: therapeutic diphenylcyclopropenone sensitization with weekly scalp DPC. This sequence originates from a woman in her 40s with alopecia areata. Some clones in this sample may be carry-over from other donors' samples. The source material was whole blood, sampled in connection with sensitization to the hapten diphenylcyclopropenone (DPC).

The CDR3 coding sequence is TGTGCCAGCAGTGAACTAGCGGGAGGGGCAGATACGCAGTATTTT. The encoded protein is CASSELAGGADTQYF. The V and J genes are TRBV6-2 or TRBV6-3 and TRBJ2-3; 13 positions match TRBD2. V shed 5 bases, J shed 4 bases, and the junction held 3 bases outside the gene matches. The CDR3 is 15 residues long. CDR1 is MNHEY, CDR2 SVGEGT, per germline.